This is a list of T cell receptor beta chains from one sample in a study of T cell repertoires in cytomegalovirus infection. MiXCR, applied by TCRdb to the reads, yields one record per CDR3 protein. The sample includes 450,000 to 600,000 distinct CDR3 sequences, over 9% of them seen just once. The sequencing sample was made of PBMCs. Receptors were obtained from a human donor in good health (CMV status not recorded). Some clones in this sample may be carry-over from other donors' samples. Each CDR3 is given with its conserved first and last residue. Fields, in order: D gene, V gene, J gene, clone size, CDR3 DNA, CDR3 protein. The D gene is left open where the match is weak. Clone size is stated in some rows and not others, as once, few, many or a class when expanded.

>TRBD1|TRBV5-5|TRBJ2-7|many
TGTGCCAGCAGCCCAATTGGACAGGGGCGCTACGAGCAGTACTTC
CASSPIGQGRYEQYF
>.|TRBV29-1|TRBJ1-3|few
TGCAGCGTAGAAACAGGCGCTGGAAACACCATATATTTT
CSVETGAGNTIYF
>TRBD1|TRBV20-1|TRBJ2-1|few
TGCAGTGCCGCTGTCCCCCGACAGGGATTAAGGGGTGAGCAGTTCTTC
CSAAVPRQGLRGEQFF
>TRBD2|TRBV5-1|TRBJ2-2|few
TGCGCCAGCAAAGTGCTAGCGGGGAACACCGGGGAGCTGTTTTTT
CASKVLAGNTGELFF
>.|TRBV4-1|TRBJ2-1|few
TGCGCCAGCAGCTTTCGCGGGGGCGAACGCTACAATGAGCAGTTCTTC
CASSFRGGERYNEQFF
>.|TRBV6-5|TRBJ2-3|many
TGTGCCAGCAGTTACCTACCCGGAGGGCGAGATACGCAGTATTTT
CASSYLPGGRDTQYF
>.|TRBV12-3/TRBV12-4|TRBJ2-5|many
TGTGCCAGCAGTTTACCGCCCTCCGAGACCCAGTACTTC
CASSLPPSETQYF
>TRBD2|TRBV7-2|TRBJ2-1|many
TGTGCCAGCAGCTTAGAGGGGGCGGGAGGGTACAATGAGCAGTTCTTC
CASSLEGAGGYNEQFF
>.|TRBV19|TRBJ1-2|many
TGTGCCAGTAGTACCTCAGGGGCCCTAAAGAACTATGGCTACACCTTC
CASSTSGALKNYGYTF
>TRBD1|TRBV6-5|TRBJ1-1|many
TGTGCCAGCAGTCCCATCGACAGGGACACTGAAGCTTTCTTT
CASSPIDRDTEAFF
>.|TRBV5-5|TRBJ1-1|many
TGTGCCAGCAGCCGATTTGGCAGGGCGAACACTGAAGCTTTCTTT
CASSRFGRANTEAFF
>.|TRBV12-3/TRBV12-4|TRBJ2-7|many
TGTGCCAGCAGTCCGGGGGAGGCTGACCCCTACGAGCAGTACTTC
CASSPGEADPYEQYF
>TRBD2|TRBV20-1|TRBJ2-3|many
TGCAGTGCGCAAGCGGGAGGGCCGGGCACAGATACGCAGTATTTT
CSAQAGGPGTDTQYF
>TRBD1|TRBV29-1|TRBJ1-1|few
TGCAGCGTTTCCGACAGGGGGGTCACTGAAGCTTTCTTT
CSVSDRGVTEAFF
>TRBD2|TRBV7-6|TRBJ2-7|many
TGTGCCAGCAGCTTAACCGGGACTAGCGGGTACGAGCAGTACTTC
CASSLTGTSGYEQYF
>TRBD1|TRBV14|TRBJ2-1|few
TGTGCCAGCAGCAGGGGGCGGAACAATGAGCAGTTCTTC
CASSRGRNNEQFF
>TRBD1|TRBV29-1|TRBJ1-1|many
TGCAGCGTTGTCACCGGGACAGCTAACACTGAAGCTTTCTTT
CSVVTGTANTEAFF
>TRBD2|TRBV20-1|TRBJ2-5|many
TGCAGTGCTAGAGATCGGCTAGCGGGCCAAGAGACCCAGTACTTC
CSARDRLAGQETQYF
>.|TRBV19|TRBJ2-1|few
TGTGCCAGTAGTCCGTACTTCGAGGGGGGGAGAAAAGTCTACAATGAGCAGTTCTTC
CASSPYFEGGRKVYNEQFF
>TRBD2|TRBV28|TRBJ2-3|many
TGTGCCAGCAGTTCGTCAGCGGGAGGGTCGGGAGATACGCAGTATTTT
CASSSSAGGSGDTQYF
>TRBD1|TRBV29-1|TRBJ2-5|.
TGCAGCGTGGATCGTACAGGGGCCCTACAAGAGACCCAGTACTTC
CSVDRTGALQETQYF
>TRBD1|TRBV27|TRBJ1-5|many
TGTGCCAGCAGTTTAGCAGGGGGCTATCAGCCCCAGCATTTT
CASSLAGGYQPQHF
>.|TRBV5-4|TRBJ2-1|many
TGTGCCAGCAGCTTGGTTTTAGGGGCGGATGAGCAGTTCTTC
CASSLVLGADEQFF
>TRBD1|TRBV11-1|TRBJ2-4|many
TGTGCCAGCAGCCCGACAGGGGGCGCGGGTAGCATTCAGTACTTC
CASSPTGGAGSIQYF
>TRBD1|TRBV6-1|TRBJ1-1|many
TGTGCCAGCAGAGGGACAGACAGGGGCTCTGAAGCTTTCTTT
CASRGTDRGSEAFF
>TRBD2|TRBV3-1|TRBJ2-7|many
TGTGCCAGCAGCCAAAAGGGAACCGGGAGGTACTACGAGCAGTACTTC
CASSQKGTGRYYEQYF
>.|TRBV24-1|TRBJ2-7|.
TGTGCCACCAGTGGTGGTGGGGGGCAGTACTTC
CATSGGGGQYF
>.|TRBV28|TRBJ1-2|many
TGTGCCAGCAGTAGGGCAGGGACATCCTATGGCTACACCTTC
CASSRAGTSYGYTF
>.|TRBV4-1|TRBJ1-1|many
TGCGCCAGCAGCCAAACAGGCTACACTGAAGCTTTCTTT
CASSQTGYTEAFF
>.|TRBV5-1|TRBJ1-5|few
TGCGCCAGCAGCTTACGGGGCATGAACAATCAGCCCCAGCATTTT
CASSLRGMNNQPQHF
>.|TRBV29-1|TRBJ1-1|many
TGCAGCGGGCTTAGGACTATGAACACTGAAGCTTTCTTT
CSGLRTMNTEAFF
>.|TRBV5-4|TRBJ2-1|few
TGTGCCAGCAGCCGCGAGGCGAATGAGCAGTTCTTC
CASSREANEQFF
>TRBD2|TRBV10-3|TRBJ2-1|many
TGTGCCATCAGTGAGTCGCTAGCGGGAGTTTCGGAGCAGTTCTTC
CAISESLAGVSEQFF
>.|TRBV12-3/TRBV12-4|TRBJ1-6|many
TGTGCCAGCAGCCCTTCCTTTTCACCCCTCCACTTT
CASSPSFSPLHF
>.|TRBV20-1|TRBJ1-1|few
TGCAGTGCTCTGGACACTGAAGCTTTCTTT
CSALDTEAFF
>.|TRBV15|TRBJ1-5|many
TGTGCCACCAGCAGGAGGACAGGCAATCAGCCCCAGCATTTT
CATSRRTGNQPQHF
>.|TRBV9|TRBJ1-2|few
TGTGCCAGCAGCTCAGGGTCCCCTTATGGCTACACCTTC
CASSSGSPYGYTF
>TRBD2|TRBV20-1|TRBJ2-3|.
TGCAGTGCTTCTAGCGGGGGGTTCCGAGATACGCAGTATTTT
CSASSGGFRDTQYF
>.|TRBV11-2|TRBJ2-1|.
TGTGCCAGCAGCTCAGAGGGGCTCTCCAACAATGAGCAGTTCTTC
CASSSEGLSNNEQFF
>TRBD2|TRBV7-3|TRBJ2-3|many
TGTGCCAGCAGCCGGACTAGCGGGGGGGCCGATACGCAGTATTTT
CASSRTSGGADTQYF
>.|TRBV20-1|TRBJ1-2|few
TGCAGTGCTAGTGATCATCAGGGACTCTATGGCTACACCTTC
CSASDHQGLYGYTF
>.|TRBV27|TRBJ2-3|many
TGTGCCAGCAGTTTATCGGGGGCTTGGACAGATACGCAGTATTTT
CASSLSGAWTDTQYF
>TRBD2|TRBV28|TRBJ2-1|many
TGTGCCAGCAGTTTAGGAGCGGGAGGTAAAAATGAGCAGTTCTTC
CASSLGAGGKNEQFF
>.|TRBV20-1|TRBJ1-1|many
TGCAGTGCTAGCCAGGCTCTGAACACTGAAGCTTTCTTT
CSASQALNTEAFF